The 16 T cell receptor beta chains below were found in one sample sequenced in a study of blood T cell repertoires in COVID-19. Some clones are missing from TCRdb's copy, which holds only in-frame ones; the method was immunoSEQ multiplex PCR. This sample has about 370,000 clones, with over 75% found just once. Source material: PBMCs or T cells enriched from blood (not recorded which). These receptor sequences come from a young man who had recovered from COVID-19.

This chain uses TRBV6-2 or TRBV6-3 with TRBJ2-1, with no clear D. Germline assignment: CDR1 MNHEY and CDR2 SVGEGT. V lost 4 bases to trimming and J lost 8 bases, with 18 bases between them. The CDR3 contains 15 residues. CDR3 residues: CASSSLDFLSDEQFF. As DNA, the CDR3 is TGTGCCAGCAGTTCCCTAGATTTTCTCAGCGATGAGCAGTTCTTC.

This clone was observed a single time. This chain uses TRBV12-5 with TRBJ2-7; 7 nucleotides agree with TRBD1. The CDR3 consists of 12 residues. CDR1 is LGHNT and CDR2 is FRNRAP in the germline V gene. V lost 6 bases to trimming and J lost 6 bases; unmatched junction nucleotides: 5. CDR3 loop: CASGLGTVEQYF. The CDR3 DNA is TGTGCTAGTGGCCTTGGGACAGTCGAGCAGTACTTC.

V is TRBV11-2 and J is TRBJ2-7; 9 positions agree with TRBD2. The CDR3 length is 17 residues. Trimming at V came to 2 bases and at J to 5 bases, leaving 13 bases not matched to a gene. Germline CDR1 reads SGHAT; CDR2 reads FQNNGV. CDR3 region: CASSLRSWVVAGDEQYF. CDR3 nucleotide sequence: TGTGCCAGCAGCTTACGAAGCTGGGTGGTAGCGGGAGACGAGCAGTACTTC.

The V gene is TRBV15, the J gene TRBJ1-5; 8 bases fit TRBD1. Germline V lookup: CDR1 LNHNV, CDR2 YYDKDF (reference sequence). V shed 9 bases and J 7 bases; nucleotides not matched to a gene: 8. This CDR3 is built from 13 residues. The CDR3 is CATSRGLGQPQHF. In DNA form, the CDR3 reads TGTGCCACTTCCAGGGGGCTAGGGCAGCCCCAGCATTTT.

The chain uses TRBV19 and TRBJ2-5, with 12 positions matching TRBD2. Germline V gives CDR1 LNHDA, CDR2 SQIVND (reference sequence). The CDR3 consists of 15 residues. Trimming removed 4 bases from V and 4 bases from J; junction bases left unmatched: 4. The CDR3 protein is CASSTSGRAGETQYF. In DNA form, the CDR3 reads TGTGCCAGTAGTACTAGCGGGAGGGCCGGAGAGACCCAGTACTTC.

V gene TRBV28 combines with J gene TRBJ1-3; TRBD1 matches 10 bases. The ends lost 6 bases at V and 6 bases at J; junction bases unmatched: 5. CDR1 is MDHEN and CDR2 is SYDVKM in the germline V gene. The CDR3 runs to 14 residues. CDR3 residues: CASSRGQGTNTIYF. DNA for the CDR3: TGTGCCAGCAGCCGGGGACAGGGGACAAACACCATATATTTT.

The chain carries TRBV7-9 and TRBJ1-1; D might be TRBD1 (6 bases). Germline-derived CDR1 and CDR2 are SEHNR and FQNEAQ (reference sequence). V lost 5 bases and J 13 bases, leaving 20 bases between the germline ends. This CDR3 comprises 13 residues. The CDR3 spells CASSPDGGRGIFF. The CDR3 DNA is TGTGCCAGCAGCCCAGACGGGGGGCGAGGTATTTTCTTT.

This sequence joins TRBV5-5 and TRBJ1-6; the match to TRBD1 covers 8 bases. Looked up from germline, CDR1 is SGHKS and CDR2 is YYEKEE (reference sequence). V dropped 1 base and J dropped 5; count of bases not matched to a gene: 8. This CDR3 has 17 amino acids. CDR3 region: CASSLFPGTGNNSPLHF. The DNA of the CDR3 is TGTGCCAGCAGCTTGTTCCCCGGGACAGGAAATAATTCACCCCTCCACTTT.

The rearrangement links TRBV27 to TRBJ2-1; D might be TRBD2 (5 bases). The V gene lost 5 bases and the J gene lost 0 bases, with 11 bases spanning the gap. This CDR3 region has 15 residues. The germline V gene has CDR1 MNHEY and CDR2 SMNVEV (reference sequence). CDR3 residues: CASSRQGGSYNEQFF. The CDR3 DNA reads TGTGCCAGCAGTCGACAAGGAGGCTCCTACAATGAGCAGTTCTTC.

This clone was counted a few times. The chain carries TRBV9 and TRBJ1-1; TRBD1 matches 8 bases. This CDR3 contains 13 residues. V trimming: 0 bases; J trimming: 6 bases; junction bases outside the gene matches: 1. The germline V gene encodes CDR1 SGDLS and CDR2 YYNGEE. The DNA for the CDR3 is TGTGCCAGCAGCGTAGACAGGGGGTCTGAAGCTTTCTTT. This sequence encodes CASSVDRGSEAFF.

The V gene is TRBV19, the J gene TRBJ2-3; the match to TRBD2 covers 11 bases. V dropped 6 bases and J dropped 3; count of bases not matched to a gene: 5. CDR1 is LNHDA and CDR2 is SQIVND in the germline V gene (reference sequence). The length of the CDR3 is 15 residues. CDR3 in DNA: TGTGCCAGTAGCCCCACTAGCGGGAGAACAGATACGCAGTATTTT. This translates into CASSPTSGRTDTQYF.

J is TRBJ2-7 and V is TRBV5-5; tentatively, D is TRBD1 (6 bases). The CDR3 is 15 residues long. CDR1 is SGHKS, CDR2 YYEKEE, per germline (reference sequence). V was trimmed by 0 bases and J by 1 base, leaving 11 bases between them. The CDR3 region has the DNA TGTGCCAGCAGCTTGGTGGGCAGGGGATCCTACGAGCAGTACTTC. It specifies CASSLVGRGSYEQYF.

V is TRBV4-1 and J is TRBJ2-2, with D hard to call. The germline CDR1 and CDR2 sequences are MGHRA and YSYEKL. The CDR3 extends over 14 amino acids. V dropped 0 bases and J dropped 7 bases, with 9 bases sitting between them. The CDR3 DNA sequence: TGCGCCAGCAGCCAAGAACGCAGTGTCGGGGAGCTGTTTTTT. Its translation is CASSQERSVGELFF.

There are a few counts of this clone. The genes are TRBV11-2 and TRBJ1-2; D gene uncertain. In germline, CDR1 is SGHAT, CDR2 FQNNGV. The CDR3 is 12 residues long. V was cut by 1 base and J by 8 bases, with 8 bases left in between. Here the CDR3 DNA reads TGTGCCAGCAGCTTAGCGGGGAAGGGCTACACCTTC. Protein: CASSLAGKGYTF.

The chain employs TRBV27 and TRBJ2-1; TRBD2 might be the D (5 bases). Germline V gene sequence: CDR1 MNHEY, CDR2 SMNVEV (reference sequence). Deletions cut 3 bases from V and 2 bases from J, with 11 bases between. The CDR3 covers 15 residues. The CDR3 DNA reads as TGTGCCAGCAGTTTGGAGGTATCGGCCTACAATGAGCAGTTCTTC. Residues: CASSLEVSAYNEQFF.

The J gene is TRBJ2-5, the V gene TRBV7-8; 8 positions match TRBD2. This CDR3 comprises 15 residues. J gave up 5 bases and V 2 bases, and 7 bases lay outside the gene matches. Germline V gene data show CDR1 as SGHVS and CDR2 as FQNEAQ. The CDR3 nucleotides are TGTGCCAGCAGCTTAACCCCCGGGGGGGACGAGACCCAGTACTTC. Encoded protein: CASSLTPGGDETQYF.